A selection of T cell receptor beta chains follows, all from one sample in a study of radiation and T cells in renal cell carcinoma. TCRdb's copy holds only in-frame clones and misses some; the assay was immunoSEQ multiplex PCR. The table records around 160,000 clones, 88% of them present only once. This material consisted of blood, taken from a patient whose treatment included radiotherapy and nephrectomy. The origin of the receptors is a woman in her seventies with renal cell carcinoma. CDR3s include the opening cysteine and the closing phenylalanine or tryptophan. The D gene is left open where the match is weak. Size tells how often a clone was seen (once, few, many) or the class of an expanded clone, and some rows leave it out.

TRBV7-8	TRBD1	-	TRBJ1-5	CASSLIQGDQPQHF	TGTGCCAGCAGCTTAATACAGGGGGATCAGCCCCAGCATTTT
TRBV6-1	TRBD2	-	TRBJ2-7	CASQSTAGGPWEQYF	TGTGCCAGCCAATCTACAGCGGGGGGGCCTTGGGAGCAGTACTTC
TRBV5-4	TRBD1	-	TRBJ1-2	CASSFEQQGTGGYTF	TGTGCCAGCAGCTTCGAGCAACAGGGGACCGGCGGCTACACCTTC
TRBV7-6	-	-	TRBJ1-1	CASSLDGGMNTEAFF	TGTGCCAGCAGCTTAGATGGCGGAATGAACACTGAAGCTTTCTTT
TRBV5-4	TRBD1	-	TRBJ2-3	CASSRTGEWTDTQYF	TGTGCCAGCAGCAGGACAGGGGAGTGGACAGATACGCAGTATTTT
TRBV10-1	-	once	TRBJ2-7	CASSERQGTNEQYF	TGCGCCAGCAGTGAGCGCCAGGGTACCAACGAGCAGTACTTC
TRBV29-1	TRBD1	-	TRBJ2-7	CSVEGQGDLGEQYF	TGCAGCGTTGAAGGGCAGGGGGATTTAGGCGAGCAGTACTTC
TRBV5-6	-	-	TRBJ2-5	CASSAGRGTQETQYF	TGTGCCAGCAGCGCTGGGAGGGGGACCCAAGAGACCCAGTACTTC
TRBV28	TRBD1	-	TRBJ1-1	CASRAGTGSTEAFF	TGTGCCAGCAGGGCCGGGACAGGGAGCACTGAAGCTTTCTTT
TRBV7-2	-	-	TRBJ2-3	CASSLVRTSRDTQYF	TGTGCCAGCAGCTTAGTCCGGACCAGCAGGGATACGCAGTATTTT
TRBV12-5	-	few	TRBJ1-2	CASGPRGGHHGYTF	TGTGCTAGTGGTCCACGAGGGGGACACCATGGCTACACCTTC
TRBV7-6	-	-	TRBJ2-3	CASSLLPAVDTQYF	TGTGCCAGCAGCTTACTGCCGGCGGTGGATACGCAGTATTTT
TRBV2	-	-	TRBJ1-3	CASSELLSGNTIYF	TGTGCCAGCAGTGAACTGTTATCTGGAAACACCATATATTTT
TRBV29-1	TRBD2	-	TRBJ2-1	CSVGRLAGFEGEQFF	TGCAGCGTTGGGAGACTAGCCGGGTTCGAGGGTGAGCAGTTCTTC
TRBV7-2	TRBD2	-	TRBJ2-1	CASSYRGLAGGYEQFF	TGTGCCAGCAGCTACCGAGGACTAGCGGGGGGCTATGAGCAGTTCTTC
TRBV6-1	TRBD2	once	TRBJ2-7	CASSRRRGGNYEQYF	TGTGCCAGCAGTCGCAGACGGGGGGGAAACTACGAGCAGTACTTC
TRBV5-6	-	-	TRBJ2-6	CASSFRLPGANVLTF	TGTGCCAGCAGCTTCAGGCTTCCGGGGGCCAACGTCCTGACTTTC
TRBV5-5	-	-	TRBJ1-1	CASSLAVGDTEAFF	TGTGCCAGCAGCTTGGCCGTGGGAGACACTGAAGCTTTCTTT
TRBV19	-	-	TRBJ1-2	CASGWGGDTF	TGTGCCAGTGGCTGGGGGGGCGATACCTTC
TRBV19	TRBD1	-	TRBJ2-4	CASSVPGQGNIQYF	TGTGCCAGTAGTGTACCGGGACAGGGAAACATTCAGTACTTC
TRBV14	-	-	TRBJ2-2	CASSQDLPRLSTGELFF	TGTGCCAGCAGCCAAGATCTTCCTCGACTGAGCACCGGGGAGCTGTTTTTT
TRBV5-6	-	-	TRBJ2-1	CASSRGPLNEQFF	TGTGCCAGCAGCCGGGGACCGCTCAATGAGCAGTTCTTC
TRBV7-2	TRBD1	once	TRBJ1-1	CASSPGQLNTEAFF	TGTGCCAGCAGCCCGGGACAGCTGAACACTGAAGCTTTCTTT
TRBV7-9	-	-	TRBJ1-4	CASSPRPLLNEKLFF	TGTGCCAGCAGCCCACGGCCCCTTCTCAATGAAAAACTGTTTTTT
TRBV20-1	-	-	TRBJ2-5	CSARPGSTQYF	TGCAGTGCTAGGCCAGGGTCAACCCAGTACTTC
TRBV19	-	few	TRBJ1-2	CASSIDLRGSYGYTF	TGTGCCAGTAGTATAGATCTGAGGGGCAGCTATGGCTACACCTTC
TRBV4-2	-	-	TRBJ1-1	CASSHPRGQEAFF	TGTGCCAGCAGCCACCCCCGGGGACAAGAAGCTTTCTTT
TRBV19	-	-	TRBJ2-3	CASTPSGYHPTDTQYF	TGTGCCAGTACCCCCTCCGGCTACCACCCCACAGATACGCAGTATTTT
TRBV9	-	once	TRBJ1-3	CASSVGTQGTGNTIYF	TGTGCCAGCAGCGTAGGTACGCAGGGGACTGGAAACACCATATATTTT
TRBV6-4	-	-	TRBJ2-1	CASSVTIGNEQFF	TGTGCCAGCAGTGTAACTATTGGGAATGAGCAGTTCTTC
TRBV28	TRBD1	once	TRBJ2-2	CASSSYEGQRNTGELFF	TGTGCCAGCAGTTCCTACGAGGGACAGAGAAACACCGGGGAGCTGTTTTTT
TRBV19	-	-	TRBJ2-2	CASSPPSGHGTGELFF	TGTGCCAGTAGTCCTCCTTCGGGTCATGGCACCGGGGAGCTGTTTTTT
TRBV6-5	-	-	TRBJ1-2	CASRRDAANYGYTF	TGTGCCAGCAGACGGGACGCTGCTAACTATGGCTACACCTTC
TRBV28	TRBD1	-	TRBJ2-7	CASRGTAYEQYF	TGTGCCAGCAGGGGGACAGCCTACGAGCAGTACTTC
TRBV29-1	-	-	TRBJ2-1	CSVRFAGPYNEQFF	TGCAGCGTTAGGTTTGCGGGGCCGTACAATGAGCAGTTCTTC
TRBV5-1	-	-	TRBJ2-3	CASSFTAHSADTQYF	TGCGCCAGCAGCTTTACGGCCCACTCAGCAGATACGCAGTATTTT
TRBV19	-	once	TRBJ1-1	CASSMGPTTEAFF	TGTGCCAGTAGTATGGGCCCAACCACTGAAGCTTTCTTT
TRBV9	TRBD1	few	TRBJ1-1	CASSVADVRGLTEAFF	TGTGCCAGCAGCGTAGCAGACGTTAGGGGGCTTACTGAAGCTTTCTTT
TRBV5-4	-	-	TRBJ2-1	CASSSLGLSYNEQFF	TGTGCCAGCAGCTCTTTGGGTCTCTCCTACAATGAGCAGTTCTTC
TRBV5-1	TRBD1	-	TRBJ2-5	CASSLGPGQGAGETQYF	TGCGCCAGCAGCTTGGGGCCGGGACAGGGGGCCGGGGAGACCCAGTACTTC
TRBV6-5	TRBD1	-	TRBJ1-2	CASNPTGGLWGYTF	TGTGCCAGCAATCCGACAGGGGGCCTCTGGGGCTACACCTTC
TRBV7-2	-	-	TRBJ1-3	CASSLVGGSSGNTIYF	TGTGCCAGCAGCTTAGTCGGCGGATCCTCTGGAAACACCATATATTTT
TRBV19	-	-	TRBJ2-3	CASSIGGGADTQYF	TGTGCCAGTAGTATCGGAGGGGGGGCAGATACGCAGTATTTT
TRBV19	TRBD1	-	TRBJ1-2	CASSLDRGYGYTF	TGTGCCAGTAGTTTGGACAGGGGCTATGGCTACACCTTC
TRBV21-1	-	-	TRBJ1-1	CASSNDREELTTEAFF	TGTGCCAGCAGCAACGACAGGGAGGAATTAACGACTGAAGCTTTCTTT
TRBV6-5	TRBD1	-	TRBJ2-7	CASRTDRGRQVEQYF	TGTGCCAGCAGGACCGACAGGGGGCGCCAGGTCGAGCAGTACTTC
TRBV28	TRBD1	-	TRBJ1-6	CASRQGAFNSPLHF	TGTGCCAGCAGGCAGGGGGCCTTTAATTCACCCCTCCACTTT
TRBV7-6	-	once	TRBJ1-4	CASSPRPGETNEKLFF	TGTGCCAGCAGCCCTAGACCGGGGGAAACTAATGAAAAACTGTTTTTT
TRBV15	-	-	TRBJ2-5	CATGLVAETQYF	TGTGCCACGGGCCTGGTGGCGGAGACCCAGTACTTC
TRBV7-9	TRBD1	-	TRBJ2-5	CASSLGLGQGTETQYF	TGTGCCAGCAGCTTAGGCCTGGGACAGGGGACAGAGACCCAGTACTTC
TRBV19	-	-	TRBJ1-3	CASSIVAPGNTIYF	TGTGCCAGTAGTATAGTGGCACCTGGAAACACCATATATTTT
TRBV5-1	-	-	TRBJ1-2	CASTRYGYTF	TGCGCCAGCACCCGATATGGCTACACCTTC
TRBV14	TRBD1	-	TRBJ1-1	CASSRPGQVNTEAFF	TGTGCCAGCAGCCGCCCAGGACAGGTGAACACTGAAGCTTTCTTT
TRBV5-1	-	-	TRBJ1-2	CASSPSGVEGYTF	TGCGCCAGCAGCCCCTCCGGGGTTGAGGGCTACACCTTC
TRBV6-5	-	-	TRBJ2-7	CASSSIGRSGEQYF	TGTGCCAGCAGTTCGATAGGGCGTTCGGGCGAGCAGTACTTC
TRBV7-9	-	-	TRBJ1-2	CASSGTPSYGYTF	TGTGCCAGCAGCGGGACACCCTCCTATGGCTACACCTTC
TRBV19	-	-	TRBJ1-2	CASSSTPNWGYTF	TGTGCCAGTAGTTCGACCCCGAACTGGGGCTACACCTTC